This paragraph reports one T cell receptor (beta chain). Methods used by the authors: The assay estimated nucleated cells by amplifying reference gene primers. TCRdb's table, derived via immunoSEQ multiplex PCR, lists solely in-frame clones and lacks some. That table is the source of V, J and clone size, and D and trimming were worked out from the DNA. This table holds about 140,000 clones, 84% found once. The entry originates in a study of blood T cell repertoires in COVID-19. Study in general: PBMCs, B-cell-depleted T cells, or T cells provided the cDNA or gDNA that made up the material.

Participant ages covered roughly 18 to 89 years across 25 or so US areas. Sequencing was performed on PBMCs or T cells enriched from blood (not recorded which). The TCR was taken from a man aged 40-49 years with acute COVID-19.

The CDR3 region is CASSVSGRWTGSYNEQFF. In DNA form, the CDR3 reads TGTGCCAGCAGCGTATCGGGCCGGTGGACAGGCTCCTACAATGAGCAGTTCTTC. This chain uses TRBV9 with TRBJ2-1, with TRBD1 matching over 7 bases. The CDR3 has 18 residues. Losses at the gene ends were 1 base for V and 0 bases for J; bases not matched to a gene: 10. CDR1 is SGDLS, CDR2 YYNGEE, per germline. Full variable domain (remainder filled in from reference TRBV9 and TRBJ2-1): DSGVTQTPKHLITATGQRVTLRCSPRSGDLSVYWYQQSLDQGLQFLIQYYNGEERAKGNILERFSAQQFPDLHSELNLSSLELGDSALYFCASSVSGRWTGSYNEQFFGPGTRLTVL.